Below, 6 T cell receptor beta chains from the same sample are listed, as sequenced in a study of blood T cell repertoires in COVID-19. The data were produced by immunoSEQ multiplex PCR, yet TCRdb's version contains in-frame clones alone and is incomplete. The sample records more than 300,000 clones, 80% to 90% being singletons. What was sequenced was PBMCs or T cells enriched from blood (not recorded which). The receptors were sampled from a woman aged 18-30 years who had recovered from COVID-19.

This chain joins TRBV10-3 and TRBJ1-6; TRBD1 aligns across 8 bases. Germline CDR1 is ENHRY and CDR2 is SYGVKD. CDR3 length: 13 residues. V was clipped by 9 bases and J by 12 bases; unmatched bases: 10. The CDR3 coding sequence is TGTGCCATTAAACAGGGGGTAGGCGGACCCCTCCACTTT. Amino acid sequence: CAIKQGVGGPLHF.

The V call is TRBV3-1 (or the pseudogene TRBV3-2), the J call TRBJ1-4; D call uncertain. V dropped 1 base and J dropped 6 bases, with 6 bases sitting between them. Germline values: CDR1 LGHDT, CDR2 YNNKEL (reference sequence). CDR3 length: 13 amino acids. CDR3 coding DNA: TGTGCCAGCAGCCAAGGCGCGGATGAAAAACTGTTTTTT. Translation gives CASSQGADEKLFF.

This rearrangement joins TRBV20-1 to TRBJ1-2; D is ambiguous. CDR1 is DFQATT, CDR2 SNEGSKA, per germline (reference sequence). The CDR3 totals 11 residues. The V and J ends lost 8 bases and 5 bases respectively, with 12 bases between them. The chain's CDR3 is CSPQTGYGYTF. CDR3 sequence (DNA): TGCAGTCCGCAGACCGGGTATGGCTACACCTTC.

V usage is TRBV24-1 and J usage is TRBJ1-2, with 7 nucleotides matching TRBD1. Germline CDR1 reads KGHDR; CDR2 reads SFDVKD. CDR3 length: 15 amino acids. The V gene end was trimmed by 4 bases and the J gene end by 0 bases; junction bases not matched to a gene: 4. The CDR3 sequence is CATSESTGTNYGYTF. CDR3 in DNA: TGTGCCACCAGTGAATCGACAGGGACTAACTATGGCTACACCTTC.

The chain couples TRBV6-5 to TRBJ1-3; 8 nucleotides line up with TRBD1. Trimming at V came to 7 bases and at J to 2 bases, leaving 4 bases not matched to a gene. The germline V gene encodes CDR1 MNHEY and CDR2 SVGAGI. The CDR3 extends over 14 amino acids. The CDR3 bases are TGTGCCAGCATCAGGGGGCGAGCTGGAAACACCATATATTTT. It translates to CASIRGRAGNTIYF.

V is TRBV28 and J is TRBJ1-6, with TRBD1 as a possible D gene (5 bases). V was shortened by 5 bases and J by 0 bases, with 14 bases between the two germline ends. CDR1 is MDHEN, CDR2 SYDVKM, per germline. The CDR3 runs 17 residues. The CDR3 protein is CASSGAGLNSYNSPLHF. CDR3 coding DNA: TGTGCCAGCAGTGGGGCAGGCTTAAACTCCTATAATTCACCCCTCCACTTT.